Below are 28 T cell receptor beta chains sequenced from a single sample in a study of tissue T cells after allogeneic stem cell transplantation. Sequenced by immunoSEQ multiplex PCR; TCRdb stores in-frame clones only, minus some. The sample contains about 9,500 clones, roughly 64% of which appear only once. The source material was tissue from the ileum, sampled at autopsy. Receptor source: a woman aged 18-49 years with breast cancer.

The chain links TRBV2 to TRBJ2-3, with TRBD1 identical over 9 bases. This CDR3 comprises 15 residues. Trimming took 5 bases from V and 1 from J; bases not matched to a gene: 4. Per the germline V gene, CDR1 is SNHLY and CDR2 is FYNNEI. CDR3 in DNA: TGTGCCAGCAGTAAAAGGACAGGGGGCACAGATACGCAGTATTTT. As protein: CASSKRTGGTDTQYF.

The chain recombines TRBV5-4 with TRBJ2-5; D is perhaps TRBD2 (6 bases). With 4 bases removed from V and 2 bases from J, the gap between germline ends came to 12 bases. CDR1 is SGHNT and CDR2 is YYREEE in the germline V gene (reference sequence). This CDR3 has 14 amino acids. The CDR3 coding sequence is TGTGCCAGCAGCATTCCGGGACTTCAAGAGACCCAGTACTTC. Amino acid sequence: CASSIPGLQETQYF.

The chain uses TRBV6-6 and TRBJ2-1, with D maybe TRBD2 (6 bases). The V and J ends lost 7 bases and 6 bases respectively, with 10 bases between them. From germline, CDR1 is MNHNY and CDR2 SVGAGI (reference sequence). CDR3 length equals 12 residues. The CDR3 region is CASKLGGNEQFF. The DNA of the CDR3 is TGTGCCAGCAAGCTGGGGGGCAATGAGCAGTTCTTC.

V usage is TRBV30 and J usage is TRBJ1-2, with D unresolved. CDR1 is GTSNPN, CDR2 SVGIG, per germline (reference sequence). The CDR3 spans 11 residues. The V gene lost 2 bases and the J gene lost 4 bases, with 5 bases spanning the gap. The CDR3 bases are TGTGCCTGGAGTTGGGTCTATGGCTACACCTTC. It encodes CAWSWVYGYTF.

The chain uses TRBV7-3 and TRBJ2-5; D uncertain. This CDR3 contains 13 residues. Germline V lookup: CDR1 SGHTA, CDR2 FQGTGA. V was cut by 2 bases and J by 5 bases, with 9 bases left in between. CDR3 nucleotide sequence: TGTGCCAGCAGCTTAGCAGGAATGGAGACCCAGTACTTC. Translation gives CASSLAGMETQYF.

This clone was counted only a few times. V usage is TRBV5-6 and J usage is TRBJ2-7; D gene unclear. CDR3 length: 13 residues. With 2 bases removed from V and 4 bases from J, the gap between germline ends came to 10 bases. Germline V CDR1 and CDR2: SGHDT, YYEEEE. CDR3 in DNA: TGTGCCAGCAGCTTTCAGTCGCGATACGAGCAGTACTTC. It codes for CASSFQSRYEQYF.

The CDR3 sequence: CASSSTTGGVLNEQFF. The CDR3 DNA follows: TGTGCCAGCAGTTCAACTACAGGGGGAGTTTTAAATGAGCAGTTCTTC. The rearrangement joins TRBV27 to TRBJ2-1, with TRBD1 matching over 8 bases. The CDR3 spans 16 residues. Per germline, CDR1 MNHEY and CDR2 SMNVEV (reference sequence). The junction had 12 bases not matched to a gene; V was cut back by 4 bases and J by 7 bases.

The CDR3 region has the DNA TGTGCCAGCAGCGTGTTACAGCCAGAGTTTTCCTCTGGAAACACCATATATTTT. This codes for CASSVLQPEFSSGNTIYF. This sequence joins TRBV9 and TRBJ1-3; no clear D. Deletions cut 2 bases from V and 0 bases from J, with 18 bases between. This CDR3 spans 18 amino acids. Germline CDR1 is SGDLS and CDR2 is YYNGEE.

Turning to this clone: Other DNA sequences in the sample encode the same CDR3. V usage is TRBV9 and J usage is TRBJ1-2; possible D gene TRBD1, 5 bases. The CDR3 runs 14 residues. V was clipped by 3 bases and J by 5 bases, with 14 bases between them. CDR1 and CDR2 from the germline V gene are SGDLS and YYNGEE. CDR3 DNA sequence: TGTGCCAGCAGCGCCCACGAGGGACCGTATGGCTACACCTTC. Amino acid sequence: CASSAHEGPYGYTF.

This chain links TRBV19 with TRBJ2-7; maybe TRBD1 (6 bases). The CDR3 runs 14 residues. V was cut by 7 bases and J by 0 bases, with 13 bases left in between. CDR1 is LNHDA and CDR2 is SQIVND in the germline V gene (reference sequence). CDR3: CASTYRADSYEQYF. CDR3 nucleotide sequence: TGTGCCAGTACATACAGGGCCGACTCCTACGAGCAGTACTTC.

This clone was seen once. This same CDR3 is encoded by further DNA sequences in the sample. The chain has TRBV5-1 and TRBJ2-3; 7 nucleotides align to TRBD1. CDR3 length equals 15 residues. With 0 bases clipped from V and 3 bases from J, the junction kept 4 bases outside the gene matches. Per the germline V gene, CDR1 is SGHRS and CDR2 is YFSETQ. The CDR3: CASSLGQGRTDTQYF. The CDR3 DNA sequence: TGCGCCAGCAGCTTGGGACAGGGTAGGACAGATACGCAGTATTTT.

In nucleotides, the CDR3 is TGTGCCAGCAGCCAATATAAACAGGGACCTATGAACACTGAAGCTTTCTTT. It is translated as CASSQYKQGPMNTEAFF. The chain links TRBV16 to TRBJ1-1, with a tentative D call TRBD1 (6 bases). Trimming left V 1 base short and J 0 bases short, with 15 bases between. CDR3 length: 17 amino acids. Germline V gene data show CDR1 as KGHSY and CDR2 as FQNENV.

The CDR3 DNA reads as TGTGCCAGCAGCTTAGCGAGGAGGGGGGGGCTCTACGAGCAGTACTTC. Translated, it gives CASSLARRGGLYEQYF. The chain employs TRBV7-2 and TRBJ2-7, with D possibly TRBD2 on 7 matching bases. Trimming took 0 bases from V and 3 from J, leaving 15 bases between them. The germline CDR1 and CDR2 sequences are SGHTA and FQGNSA. This CDR3 has 16 residues.

The V gene is TRBV5-4, the J gene TRBJ1-6; no reliable D call. From germline, CDR1 is SGHNT and CDR2 YYREEE (reference sequence). This CDR3 comprises 15 residues. Between the trimmed V and J ends, which lost 2 bases and 0 bases, there was a span of 6 bases. The CDR3 bases are TGTGCCAGCAGCTTCGGGAGCTCCTATAATTCACCCCTCCACTTT. This sequence encodes CASSFGSSYNSPLHF.

V usage is TRBV28 and J usage is TRBJ1-3; D is ambiguous. CDR3 length: 14 amino acids. Germline V CDR1 and CDR2: MDHEN, SYDVKM. Trimming cost V 6 bases and J 3 bases, with 12 bases left between them. The CDR3 region is CASRVAGDGNTIYF. The CDR3 DNA is TGTGCCAGCAGGGTAGCGGGTGATGGAAACACCATATATTTT.

Only a few counts were recorded for this clone. This chain uses TRBV6-5 with TRBJ2-6; D unresolved. Germline-derived CDR1 and CDR2 are MNHEY and SVGAGI. The CDR3 covers 15 residues. V was pared by 1 base and J by 0 bases, with 4 bases between. The CDR3 protein is CASSYWDSGANVLTF. CDR3 sequence (DNA): TGTGCCAGCAGTTACTGGGACTCTGGGGCCAACGTCCTGACTTTC.

The chain joins TRBV5-4 to TRBJ2-1; a possible D gene is TRBD2 (7 bases). The CDR3 is 13 residues long. V was cut by 1 base and J by 16 bases, with 18 bases left in between. Germline V lookup: CDR1 SGHNT, CDR2 YYREEE (reference sequence). Here the CDR3 DNA reads TGTGCCAGCAGCTTGAAACGTGGGGGGGCCGTATTCTTC. This codes for CASSLKRGGAVFF. Complete variable domain (other parts from reference TRBV5-4 and TRBJ2-1): ETGVTQSPTHLIKTRGQQVTLRCSSQSGHNTVSWYQQALGQGPQFIFQYYREEENGRGNFPPRFSGLQFPNYSSELNVNALELDDSALYLCASSLKRGGAVFFGPGTRLTVL.

The chain combines TRBV27 with TRBJ1-1; D not certain. Germline V gene sequence: CDR1 MNHEY, CDR2 SMNVEV (reference sequence). V lost 3 bases to trimming and J lost 1 base, with 6 bases between them. This CDR3 contains 13 residues. CDR3 sequence reads: CASSFGGNTEAFF. The CDR3 bases are TGTGCCAGCAGTTTTGGAGGGAACACTGAAGCTTTCTTT.

This chain's CDR3 is CAISDVALQANYGYTF. CDR3 DNA: TGTGCCATCAGTGACGTGGCACTTCAAGCTAACTATGGCTACACCTTC. The V and J genes are TRBV10-3 and TRBJ1-2; D remains ambiguous. Germline V gene data show CDR1 as ENHRY and CDR2 as SYGVKD. Trimming shortened V by 3 bases and J by 0 bases, and 14 bases separated the two germline ends. The CDR3 contains 16 residues.

The chain joins TRBV9 to TRBJ2-2; TRBD2 aligns across 7 bases. The CDR3 is made up of 16 amino acids. The V gene's germline CDR1 is SGDLS and CDR2 YYNGEE. V was pared by 2 bases and J by 4 bases, with 8 bases of the junction left unmatched. The CDR3 region has the DNA TGTGCCAGCAGCGTTTTTGGCGGGAGAGGCACCGGGGAGCTGTTTTTT. This codes for CASSVFGGRGTGELFF.

The chain recombines TRBV6-6 with TRBJ1-3; D gene uncertain. The CDR3 covers 12 residues. The ends were cut back, 5 bases at V and 9 bases at J, with 11 bases in the middle. Germline values: CDR1 MNHNY, CDR2 SVGAGI (reference sequence). The CDR3 DNA sequence: TGTGCCAGCAGTAATTCAGGAGGCACCATATATTTT. Translating it yields CASSNSGGTIYF.

The chain is built from TRBV18 and TRBJ2-1, with TRBD1 identical over 7 bases. V was pared by 3 bases and J by 9 bases, with 5 bases of the junction left unmatched. Germline CDR1 reads KGHSH; CDR2 reads LQKENI. This CDR3 region has 13 residues. The CDR3, as DNA: TGTGCCAGCTCACCCGGGGCAGGGGGTGAGCAGTTCTTC. Protein sequence: CASSPGAGGEQFF.

The V gene is TRBV27, the J gene TRBJ2-2; TRBD1 matches at 7 bases. The V and J ends lost 3 bases and 7 bases, in that order; junction bases with no gene match: 5. This CDR3 has 14 residues. The V gene's germline CDR1 is MNHEY and CDR2 SMNVEV (reference sequence). The chain's CDR3 is CASSLTGIGGELFF. CDR3 in DNA: TGTGCCAGCAGTTTGACAGGGATAGGCGGGGAGCTGTTTTTT.

This clone was detected only a few times. The chain recombines TRBV28 with TRBJ1-5; maybe TRBD1 (5 bases). V was pared by 3 bases and J by 7 bases, with 13 bases between. The CDR3 consists of 14 residues. Germline CDR1 and CDR2: MDHEN and SYDVKM. Here the CDR3 DNA reads TGTGCCAGCAGTTTCGTGGGGGATGGCCAGCCCCAGCATTTT. Encoded protein: CASSFVGDGQPQHF.

Notes on this clone: The same CDR3 arises from other DNA sequences in this sample as well. This chain uses TRBV9 with TRBJ2-7; D unresolved. Germline CDR1 SGDLS, CDR2 YYNGEE. This CDR3 is 15 amino acids long. Trimming removed 0 bases at V and 4 bases at J, with 14 bases between. The CDR3 sequence: CASSVAPSPDYEQYF. The CDR3, as DNA: TGTGCCAGCAGCGTAGCCCCAAGCCCCGATTACGAGCAGTACTTC.

V usage is TRBV28 and J usage is TRBJ1-6, with D tentatively TRBD1 (5 bases). V shed 5 bases and J shed 10 bases, with 18 bases lying between them. CDR1 and CDR2 from the germline V gene are MDHEN and SYDVKM. The CDR3 has 15 residues. CDR3 amino acids: CASSGVQGSYSPLHF. DNA for the CDR3: TGTGCCAGCAGTGGGGTCCAGGGAAGTTACTCACCCCTCCACTTT. The whole variable domain, filled in from reference TRBV28 and TRBJ1-6, reads DVKVTQSSRYLVKRTGEKVFLECVQDMDHENMFWYRQDPGLGLRLIYFSYDVKMKEKGDIPEGYSVSREKKERFSLILESASTNQTSMYLCASSGVQGSYSPLHFGNGTRLTVT.

The genes are TRBV7-3 and TRBJ2-1; no clear D. The germline V and J ends were trimmed by 2 bases and 10 bases, with 15 bases remaining between them. The CDR3 runs 14 residues. Germline values: CDR1 SGHTA, CDR2 FQGTGA. The CDR3 region has the DNA TGTGCCAGCAGCTTAGGGCCGCGCGGTGGGGAGCAGTTCTTC. This codes for CASSLGPRGGEQFF.

The chain employs TRBV29-1 and TRBJ1-4; D remains unclear. Germline V gene data show CDR1 as SQVTM and CDR2 as ANQGSEA. CDR3 length equals 13 residues. V was pared by 3 bases and J by 3 bases, with 8 bases between. The chain's CDR3 is CSVDNGANEKLFF. The CDR3 DNA follows: TGCAGCGTTGACAACGGAGCTAATGAAAAACTGTTTTTT.